The T cell receptor (beta chain) described here comes from a study of blood T cell repertoires in COVID-19. Sequenced by immunoSEQ multiplex PCR; TCRdb stores in-frame clones only, minus some. This sample has 220,000 or so clones, with 85% to 90% found just once. The sequence was obtained from a woman between 18 and 29 years old in a cohort exposed to, infected with or recovered from COVID-19 (not recorded which). The sequenced sample was PBMCs or T cells enriched from blood (not recorded which).

CDR3 nucleotide sequence: TGCGCCAGCAGGAGGAGCGGGGGGTTCCAAGAGACCCAGTACTTC. Protein product: CASRRSGGFQETQYF. The genes are TRBV5-1 and TRBJ2-5; 9 bases are shared with TRBD2. This CDR3 is 15 amino acids long. Germline trimming cut 5 bases from V and 1 base from J; bases unmatched to any gene: 6. Germline assignment: CDR1 SGHRS and CDR2 YFSETQ.